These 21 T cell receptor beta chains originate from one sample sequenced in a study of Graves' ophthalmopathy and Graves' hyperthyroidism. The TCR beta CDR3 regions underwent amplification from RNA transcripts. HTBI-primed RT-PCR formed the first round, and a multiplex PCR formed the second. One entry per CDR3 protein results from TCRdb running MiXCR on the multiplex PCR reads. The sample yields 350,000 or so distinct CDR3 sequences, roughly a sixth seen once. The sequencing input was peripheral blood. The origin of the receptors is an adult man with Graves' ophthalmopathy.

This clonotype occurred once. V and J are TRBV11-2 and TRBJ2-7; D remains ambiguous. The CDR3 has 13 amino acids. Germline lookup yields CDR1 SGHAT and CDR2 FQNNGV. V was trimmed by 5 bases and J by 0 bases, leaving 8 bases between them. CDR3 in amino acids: CASSMTLSYEQYF. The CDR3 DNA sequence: TGTGCCAGCAGCATGACACTCTCCTACGAGCAGTACTTC. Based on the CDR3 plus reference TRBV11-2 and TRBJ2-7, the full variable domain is EAGVAQSPRYKIIEKRQSVAFWCNPISGHATLYWYQQILGQGPKLLIQFQNNGVVDDSQLPKDRFSAERLKGVDSTLKIQPAKLEDSAVYLCASSMTLSYEQYFGPGTRLTVT.

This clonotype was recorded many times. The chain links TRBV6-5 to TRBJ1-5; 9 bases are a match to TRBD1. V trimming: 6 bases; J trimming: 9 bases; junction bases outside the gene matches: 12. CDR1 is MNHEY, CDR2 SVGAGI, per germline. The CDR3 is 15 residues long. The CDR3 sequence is CASRADRGSVSPQHF. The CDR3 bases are TGTGCCAGCAGGGCTGACAGGGGGTCTGTTTCGCCCCAGCATTTT.

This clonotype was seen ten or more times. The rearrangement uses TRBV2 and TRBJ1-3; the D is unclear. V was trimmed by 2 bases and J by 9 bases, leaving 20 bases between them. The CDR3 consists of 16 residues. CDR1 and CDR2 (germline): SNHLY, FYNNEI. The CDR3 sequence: CASSEMGPTLPITIYF. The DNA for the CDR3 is TGTGCCAGCAGTGAAATGGGCCCCACATTACCTATCACCATATATTTT.

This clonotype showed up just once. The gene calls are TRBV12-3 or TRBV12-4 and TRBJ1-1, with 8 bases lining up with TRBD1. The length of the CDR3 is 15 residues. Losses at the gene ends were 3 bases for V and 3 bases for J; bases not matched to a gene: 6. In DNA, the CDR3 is TGTGCCAGCAGTTTTGGATCAGGGGGCGACACTGAAGCTTTCTTT. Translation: CASSFGSGGDTEAFF.

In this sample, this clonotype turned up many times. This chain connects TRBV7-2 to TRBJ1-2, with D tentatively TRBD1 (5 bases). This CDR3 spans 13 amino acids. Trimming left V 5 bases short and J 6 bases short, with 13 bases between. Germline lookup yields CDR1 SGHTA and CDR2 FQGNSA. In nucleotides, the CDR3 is TGTGCCAGCAGCCCTGGACAAGGCCATGGCTACACCTTC. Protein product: CASSPGQGHGYTF.

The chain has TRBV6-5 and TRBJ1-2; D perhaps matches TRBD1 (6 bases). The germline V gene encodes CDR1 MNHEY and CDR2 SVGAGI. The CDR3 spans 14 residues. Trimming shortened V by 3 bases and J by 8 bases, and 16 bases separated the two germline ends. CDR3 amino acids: CASSYDLQGHGYTF. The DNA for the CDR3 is TGTGCCAGCAGTTATGATCTACAGGGACACGGCTACACCTTC.

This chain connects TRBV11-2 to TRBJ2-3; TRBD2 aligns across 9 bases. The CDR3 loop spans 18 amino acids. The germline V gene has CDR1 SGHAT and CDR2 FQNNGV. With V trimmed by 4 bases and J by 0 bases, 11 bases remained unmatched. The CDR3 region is CASSSLLAGVPSTDTQYF. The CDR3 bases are TGTGCCAGCAGCTCCCTACTAGCGGGCGTACCAAGCACAGATACGCAGTATTTT.

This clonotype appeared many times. The CDR3 DNA follows: TGTGCCAGCAGTAACAGCGAAGGAACTAACGAGCAGTACTTC. Its translation is CASSNSEGTNEQYF. The gene calls are TRBV12-3 or TRBV12-4 and TRBJ2-7; D gene uncertain. The CDR3 is 14 amino acids. V lost 5 bases and J 5 bases, leaving 16 bases between the germline ends.

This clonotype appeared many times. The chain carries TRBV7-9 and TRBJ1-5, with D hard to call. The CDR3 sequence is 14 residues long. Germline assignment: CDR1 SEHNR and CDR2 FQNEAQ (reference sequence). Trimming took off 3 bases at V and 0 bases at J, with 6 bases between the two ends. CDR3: CASSFSNSNQPQHF. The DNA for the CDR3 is TGTGCCAGCAGCTTCTCGAATAGCAATCAGCCCCAGCATTTT.

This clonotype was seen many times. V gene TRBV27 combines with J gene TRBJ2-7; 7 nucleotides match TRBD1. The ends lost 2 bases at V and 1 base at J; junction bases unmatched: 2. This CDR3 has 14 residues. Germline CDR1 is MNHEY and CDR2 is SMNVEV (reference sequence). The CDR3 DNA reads TGTGCCAGCAGTTTAAAGGGACAGTCCTACGAGCAGTACTTC. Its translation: CASSLKGQSYEQYF.

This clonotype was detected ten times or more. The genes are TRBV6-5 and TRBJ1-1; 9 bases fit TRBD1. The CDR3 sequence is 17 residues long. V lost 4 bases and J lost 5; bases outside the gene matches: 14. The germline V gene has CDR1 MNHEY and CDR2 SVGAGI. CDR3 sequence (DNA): TGTGCCAGCAGTTCCCTAACAGGGGGCGTTATTCCAACTGAAGCTTTCTTT. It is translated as CASSSLTGGVIPTEAFF.

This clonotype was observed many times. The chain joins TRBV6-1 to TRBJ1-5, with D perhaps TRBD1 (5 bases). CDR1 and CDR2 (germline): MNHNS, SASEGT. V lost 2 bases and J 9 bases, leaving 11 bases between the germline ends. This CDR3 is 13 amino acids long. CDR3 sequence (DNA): TGTGCCAGCAGTGAATCAGGGTCCCCGCCCCAGCATTTT. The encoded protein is CASSESGSPPQHF.

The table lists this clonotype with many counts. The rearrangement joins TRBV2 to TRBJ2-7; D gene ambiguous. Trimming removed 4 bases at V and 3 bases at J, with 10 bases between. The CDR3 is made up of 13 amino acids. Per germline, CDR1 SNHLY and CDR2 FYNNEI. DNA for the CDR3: TGTGCCAGCAGTGTCGCTAGTTTCTACGAGCAGTACTTC. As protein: CASSVASFYEQYF.

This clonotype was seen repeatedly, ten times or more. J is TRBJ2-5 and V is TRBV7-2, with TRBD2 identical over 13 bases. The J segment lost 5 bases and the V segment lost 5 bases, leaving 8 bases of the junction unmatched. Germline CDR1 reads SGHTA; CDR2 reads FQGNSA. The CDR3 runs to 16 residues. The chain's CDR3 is CASSELAGGPRETQYF. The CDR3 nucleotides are TGTGCCAGCAGCGAACTAGCGGGGGGGCCTCGGGAGACCCAGTACTTC.

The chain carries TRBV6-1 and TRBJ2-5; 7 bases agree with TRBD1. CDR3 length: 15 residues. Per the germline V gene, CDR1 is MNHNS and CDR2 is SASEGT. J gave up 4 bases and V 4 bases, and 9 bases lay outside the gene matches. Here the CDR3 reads CASSAGTVFRETQYF. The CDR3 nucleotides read TGTGCCAGCAGTGCAGGGACAGTTTTTAGAGAGACCCAGTACTTC.

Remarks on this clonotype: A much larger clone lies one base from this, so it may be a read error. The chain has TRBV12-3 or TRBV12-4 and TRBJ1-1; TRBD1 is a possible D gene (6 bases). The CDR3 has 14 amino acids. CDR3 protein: CASREQQGGTESFF. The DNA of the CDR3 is TGTGCCAGCAGGGAACAACAGGGCGGGACTGAATCTTTCTTT.

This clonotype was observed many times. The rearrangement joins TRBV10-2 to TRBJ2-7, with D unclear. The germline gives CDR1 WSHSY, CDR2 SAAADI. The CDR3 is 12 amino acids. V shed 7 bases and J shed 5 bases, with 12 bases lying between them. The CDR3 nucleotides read TGCGCCAGCACCCCGGGTTTGAACGAGCAGTACTTC. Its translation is CASTPGLNEQYF.

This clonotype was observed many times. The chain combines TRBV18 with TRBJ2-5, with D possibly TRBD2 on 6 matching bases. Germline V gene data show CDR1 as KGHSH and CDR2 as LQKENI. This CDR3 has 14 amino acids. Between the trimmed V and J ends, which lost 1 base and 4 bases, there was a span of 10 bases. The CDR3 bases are TGTGCCAGCTCACCACTACCGGGAGTAGAGACCCAGTACTTC. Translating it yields CASSPLPGVETQYF.

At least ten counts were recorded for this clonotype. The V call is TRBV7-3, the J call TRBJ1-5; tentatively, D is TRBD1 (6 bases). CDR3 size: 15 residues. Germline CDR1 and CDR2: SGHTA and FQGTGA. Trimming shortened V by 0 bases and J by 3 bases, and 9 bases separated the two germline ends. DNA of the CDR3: TGTGCCAGCAGCTTAACTGGGGGCATCAATCAGCCCCAGCATTTT. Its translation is CASSLTGGINQPQHF.

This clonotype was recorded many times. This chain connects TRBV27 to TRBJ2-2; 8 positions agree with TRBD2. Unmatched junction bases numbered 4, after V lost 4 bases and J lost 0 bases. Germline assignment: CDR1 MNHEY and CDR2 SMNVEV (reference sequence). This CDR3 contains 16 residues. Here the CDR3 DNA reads TGTGCCAGCAGTTCTAATAGCGGGGCGAACACCGGGGAGCTGTTTTTT. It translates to CASSSNSGANTGELFF.

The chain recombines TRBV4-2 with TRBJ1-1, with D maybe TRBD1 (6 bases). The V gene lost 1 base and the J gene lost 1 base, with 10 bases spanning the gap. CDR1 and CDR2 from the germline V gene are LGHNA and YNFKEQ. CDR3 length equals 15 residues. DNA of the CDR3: TGTGCCAGCAGCCAAGCAGGGGCTGGGAACACTGAAGCTTTCTTT. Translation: CASSQAGAGNTEAFF.